Below, 13 T cell receptor beta chains from the same sample are listed, as sequenced in a study of T cell responses to AZD1222 COVID-19 vaccine. Clones were read by immunoSEQ multiplex PCR, and TCRdb kept only the in-frame ones, dropping some. The profile shows approximately 150,000 clones, 87% of them singletons. The specimen was peripheral blood, collected on day 0 of AZD1222 vaccination. The receptors derive from an adult in good health.

The chain's CDR3 is CATRTGSVVYGYTF. In DNA form, the CDR3 reads TGTGCCACGCGGACAGGGTCGGTGGTCTATGGCTACACCTTC. The V gene is TRBV28, the J gene TRBJ1-2; TRBD1 agrees at 8 bases. The V gene end was trimmed by 10 bases and the J gene end by 4 bases; junction bases not matched to a gene: 11. Germline loops: CDR1 MDHEN, CDR2 SYDVKM. The CDR3 consists of 14 residues.

V and J are TRBV7-2 and TRBJ1-2; D is possibly TRBD1 (5 bases). Between the trimmed V and J ends, which lost 2 bases and 5 bases, there was a span of 9 bases. This CDR3 is 13 amino acids long. Germline assignment: CDR1 SGHTA and CDR2 FQGNSA. The CDR3 DNA is TGTGCCAGCAGCTTAAGGGCAGGGTATGGCTACACCTTC. Its translation is CASSLRAGYGYTF.

V usage is TRBV11-2 and J usage is TRBJ2-3; no clear D. The CDR3 is 14 amino acids. In germline, CDR1 is SGHAT, CDR2 FQNNGV. Deletions cut 2 bases from V and 6 bases from J, with 12 bases between. CDR3: CASSLSGSRDTQYF. CDR3 DNA sequence: TGTGCCAGCAGCTTATCTGGGTCAAGGGATACGCAGTATTTT.

The chain uses TRBV5-1 and TRBJ2-7; TRBD1 aligns across 7 bases. V lost 2 bases, J lost 5 bases, and 7 bases stayed unmatched. Germline lookup yields CDR1 SGHRS and CDR2 YFSETQ. This CDR3 region has 14 residues. The CDR3 DNA is TGCGCCAGCAGCTTTCAGGGCAGGGGGAACGAGCAGTACTTC. It codes for CASSFQGRGNEQYF.

V gene TRBV2 combines with J gene TRBJ1-6, with 7 bases that match TRBD1. This CDR3 is built from 14 residues. V dropped 6 bases and J dropped 10; count of bases not matched to a gene: 9. The germline CDR1 and CDR2 sequences are SNHLY and FYNNEI. The CDR3 DNA is TGTGCCAGCAGCGGACAGGCTAGAGGCTCACCCCTCCACTTT. It codes for CASSGQARGSPLHF.

The gene calls are TRBV28 and TRBJ1-1; D ambiguous. The CDR3 covers 16 residues. Trimming cost V 5 bases and J 2 bases, with 18 bases left between them. Germline V gene lookup returns CDR1 MDHEN and CDR2 SYDVKM. For the CDR3, the DNA is TGTGCCAGCAGTCCCCGATGGGGAAACATAAACACTGAAGCTTTCTTT. Translated, it gives CASSPRWGNINTEAFF.

The chain is built from TRBV3-1 (or the pseudogene TRBV3-2) and TRBJ1-2; D is uncertain. Per germline, CDR1 LGHDT and CDR2 YNNKEL (reference sequence). The CDR3 covers 13 residues. V lost 3 bases, J lost 7 bases, and 12 bases lay in between. Here the CDR3 DNA reads TGTGCCAGCAGCCAGACGGAGAAAGGTGGCTACACCTTC. It is translated as CASSQTEKGGYTF.

The chain employs TRBV19 and TRBJ2-1, with TRBD2 as a possible D gene (6 bases). The CDR3 loop spans 16 amino acids. V lost 4 bases to trimming and J lost 10 bases, with 23 bases between them. CDR1 and CDR2 (germline): LNHDA, SQIVND (reference sequence). DNA of the CDR3: TGTGCCAGTAGTACTCTAAATCCGACTAGTGCGTGGGAGCAGTTCTTC. This codes for CASSTLNPTSAWEQFF.

This clone was found once. The V gene is TRBV6-5, the J gene TRBJ1-5; 9 nucleotides match TRBD1. Unmatched junction bases numbered 3, after V lost 5 bases and J lost 4 bases. The CDR3 spans 14 residues. Germline loops: CDR1 MNHEY, CDR2 SVGAGI. CDR3 sequence (DNA): TGTGCCAGCAGTCGGGACAGGGTGAATCAGCCCCAGCATTTT. Protein product: CASSRDRVNQPQHF.

This clone was counted a few times. This chain joins TRBV7-6 and TRBJ1-1, with D maybe TRBD1 (5 bases). Germline CDR1 reads SGHVS; CDR2 reads FNYEAQ. Trimming removed 3 bases from V and 0 bases from J, with 8 bases in between. The CDR3 length is 14 residues. This chain's CDR3 is CASSLTVMNTEAFF. CDR3 coding DNA: TGTGCCAGCAGCTTGACAGTCATGAACACTGAAGCTTTCTTT.

The chain has TRBV15 and TRBJ1-5, with D unclear. The CDR3 is made up of 14 amino acids. Looked up from germline, CDR1 is LNHNV and CDR2 is YYDKDF (reference sequence). V lost 0 bases and J 7 bases, leaving 10 bases between the germline ends. The CDR3 spells CATSRDQAGQPQHF. DNA of the CDR3: TGTGCCACCAGCAGAGATCAGGCGGGGCAGCCCCAGCATTTT.

This chain connects TRBV19 to TRBJ1-6; the D gene is possibly TRBD1 (6 bases). This CDR3 contains 15 residues. Per germline, CDR1 LNHDA and CDR2 SQIVND (reference sequence). Trimming took 0 bases from V and 14 from J, leaving 17 bases between them. The CDR3: CASSIDGQPVRTLHF. The DNA of the CDR3 is TGTGCCAGTAGTATAGATGGACAGCCCGTTCGCACCCTCCACTTT.

The CDR3 nucleotides read TGTGCCAGTTATTCGGTCAGGGGCCCTAAAGCTTTCTTT. Its protein is CASYSVRGPKAFF. The V and J genes are TRBV2 and TRBJ1-1, with D perhaps matching TRBD1 (6 bases). Between the trimmed V and J ends, which lost 9 bases and 9 bases, there was a span of 20 bases. The CDR3 is 13 residues long. From germline, CDR1 is SNHLY and CDR2 FYNNEI.